This entry is about one T cell receptor (beta chain). The antigen remains undetermined. This sample stems from a study of Graves' ophthalmopathy and Graves' hyperthyroidism. Amplification from RNA transcripts yielded the TCR beta CDR3 regions. A first-round RT-PCR used HTBI primers, followed by a second-round multiplex PCR. A single record per CDR3 protein comes from TCRdb applying MiXCR to the multiplex PCR reads. Counted here are almost 750,000 distinct CDR3 sequences, 40% occurring once; the ten biggest clones make up roughly 46%. V dropped 3 bases and J dropped 2; count of bases not matched to a gene: 3. In germline, CDR1 is DFQATT, CDR2 SNEGSKA (reference sequence). The CDR3 spans 13 residues. Study-level findings and limits: Separation of ophthalmopathy from stable hyperthyroidism was achieved by a 13-signature model, at approximately 90% sensitivity and approximately 84% specificity. Appearing in blood as well were most expanded thyroid clonotypes above 0.001 frequency.

The PBMCs were taken from roughly 9.3 ml of fresh peripheral blood. Sequenced: peripheral blood. The rearrangement uses TRBV20-1 and TRBJ2-7, with 8 bases lining up with TRBD1. This receptor was identified in an adult man with Graves' ophthalmopathy. The CDR3 DNA follows: TGCAGTGCTAGGGACAGGGTACCCTACGAGCAGTACTTC. Translation gives CSARDRVPYEQYF.